This entry lists 31 T cell receptor beta chains sequenced from one sample in a study of OX40 agonist ivuxolimab in advanced cancers. Library construction relied on the immunoSEQ multiplex PCR assay. Imported from immuneACCESS, the table was reduced by TCRdb to in-frame sequences with V and J called. These copies leave out some clones; in studies compared against another copy, an unresolved V gene accounts for under half, and the cause of the remainder is not known. The sample has about 100,000 clones on record, around 90% of them singletons. The top ten hold approximately 0.55% of the sample. Sequencing used CD4+ or CD8+ T cells sorted from blood, obtained in a trial of the OX40 agonist ivuxolimab. The source of these receptors is an adult with an advanced solid tumor such as melanoma, head and neck, liver or kidney cancer.

This clone showed up just once. Here the CDR3 DNA reads TGTGCCAGCAGTCTTAGACTGTCCAGCACAGATACGCAGTATTTT. Its protein is CASSLRLSSTDTQYF. V is TRBV6-6 and J is TRBJ2-3; D is uncertain. V was pared by 5 bases and J by 0 bases, with 12 bases between. Germline V gene sequence: CDR1 MNHNY, CDR2 SVGAGI (reference sequence). This CDR3 contains 15 residues.

This clone was seen a handful of times. The chain carries TRBV28 and TRBJ1-2; possibly TRBD1 for D (5 bases). Per the germline V gene, CDR1 is MDHEN and CDR2 is SYDVKM. V was trimmed by 6 bases and J by 2 bases, leaving 16 bases between them. The CDR3 covers 15 residues. CDR3 amino acids: CASSPIGQGNYGYTF. The CDR3 nucleotides are TGTGCCAGCAGCCCGATCGGGCAGGGAAACTATGGCTACACCTTC.

The CDR3 DNA reads as TGTGCCTGGAGTGCAATCCTAGCGGGAGGGCGGGAGACCCAGTACTTC. Translating gives CAWSAILAGGRETQYF. This chain connects TRBV30 to TRBJ2-5; the match to TRBD2 covers 12 bases. Per the germline V gene, CDR1 is GTSNPN and CDR2 is SVGIG (reference sequence). V shed 1 base and J 5 bases; nucleotides not matched to a gene: 8. This CDR3 contains 16 residues.

The rearrangement links TRBV2 to TRBJ1-3; D not certain. Trimming stripped 1 base from V and 1 base from J, with 11 bases between. This CDR3 contains 16 residues. Germline-derived CDR1 and CDR2 are SNHLY and FYNNEI. For the CDR3, the DNA is TGTGCCAGCAGTGAAGAGCAGTCTTTTTCTGGAAACACCATATATTTT. Encoded protein: CASSEEQSFSGNTIYF.

The chain couples TRBV28 to TRBJ2-4; TRBD2 agrees at 9 bases. The V gene end was trimmed by 3 bases and the J gene end by 7 bases; junction bases not matched to a gene: 4. The germline V gene has CDR1 MDHEN and CDR2 SYDVKM. The CDR3 is made up of 14 amino acids. CDR3 nucleotides: TGTGCCAGCAGTTTGGCGGGAGGGACCAACATTCAGTACTTC. Translating it yields CASSLAGGTNIQYF.

The rearrangement links TRBV6-1 to TRBJ1-5; D is uncertain. This CDR3 has 14 residues. CDR1 is MNHNS, CDR2 SASEGT, per germline. With 9 bases removed from V and 3 bases from J, the gap between germline ends came to 15 bases. The CDR3 sequence is CASQSHTPNQPQHF. The CDR3 DNA reads as TGTGCCAGTCAAAGCCACACCCCCAATCAGCCCCAGCATTTT.

The chain has TRBV28 and TRBJ2-5; D may be TRBD2 (6 bases). Trimming pared 2 bases from V and 2 bases from J, leaving 15 bases between. The CDR3 is made up of 16 amino acids. Germline loops: CDR1 MDHEN, CDR2 SYDVKM. Here the CDR3 DNA reads TGTGCCAGCAGTTTAGCGGGATCACGACAGCAAGAGACCCAGTACTTC. Protein sequence: CASSLAGSRQQETQYF.

The V and J genes are TRBV2 and TRBJ1-3; D unresolved. Germline V gene lookup returns CDR1 SNHLY and CDR2 FYNNEI. The CDR3 has 14 amino acids. V dropped 7 bases and J dropped 1 base, with 11 bases sitting between them. CDR3 sequence reads: CASMSGRSGNTIYF. Here the CDR3 DNA reads TGTGCCAGCATGTCGGGCAGGTCTGGAAACACCATATATTTT.

This clone showed up just a few times. V gene TRBV28 combines with J gene TRBJ1-2, with a possible D match to TRBD1 (6 bases). V was clipped by 2 bases and J by 2 bases, with 6 bases between them. The CDR3 has 13 residues. Germline CDR1 is MDHEN and CDR2 is SYDVKM. The CDR3 DNA sequence: TGTGCCAGCAGTTTAGACAGGAACTATGGCTACACCTTC. Its protein is CASSLDRNYGYTF.

The chain joins TRBV7-2 to TRBJ1-4; D remains unclear. The V end lost 1 base, the J end lost 12 bases, and 12 bases lay between the germline ends. CDR1 and CDR2 from the germline V gene are SGHTA and FQGNSA. This CDR3 spans 13 amino acids. DNA for the CDR3: TGTGCCAGCAGCTTAGAGGCGGGGAGGGAACTGTTTTTT. It codes for CASSLEAGRELFF. Full variable domain (outside the CDR3, taken from reference TRBV7-2 and TRBJ1-4): GAGVSQSPSNKVTEKGKDVELRCDPISGHTALYWYRQSLGQGLEFLIYFQGNSAPDKSGLPSDRFSAERTGGSVSTLTIQRTQQEDSAVYLCASSLEAGRELFFGSGTQLSVL.

The rearrangement joins TRBV5-4 to TRBJ2-7; D remains ambiguous. There are 13 residues in the CDR3. V was clipped by 0 bases and J by 5 bases, with 9 bases between them. Germline V gene lookup returns CDR1 SGHNT and CDR2 YYREEE (reference sequence). The DNA of the CDR3 is TGTGCCAGCAGCTTGGGGCGGCACGACGAGCAGTACTTC. It translates to CASSLGRHDEQYF.

The J gene is TRBJ1-1, the V gene TRBV28; perhaps TRBD1 as D (6 bases). This CDR3 spans 14 amino acids. Germline V gene lookup returns CDR1 MDHEN and CDR2 SYDVKM. The V end lost 2 bases, the J end lost 5 bases, and 12 bases lay between the germline ends. In nucleotides, the CDR3 is TGTGCCAGCAGTTTAGGGGGGGCTAGGACTGAAGCTTTCTTT. Translating it yields CASSLGGARTEAFF.

CDR3 sequence reads: CASSRRDSPNYGYTF. CDR3 DNA: TGTGCCAGCAGCCGCCGGGACAGCCCTAACTATGGCTACACCTTC. This sequence joins TRBV13 and TRBJ1-2, with 7 bases fitting TRBD1. This CDR3 contains 15 residues. J lost 0 bases, V lost 5 bases, and 6 bases had no gene match. In germline, CDR1 is PRHDT, CDR2 FYEKMQ (reference sequence). Together with reference TRBV13 and TRBJ1-2, the CDR3 gives the full variable domain: AAGVIQSPRHLIKEKRETATLKCYPIPRHDTVYWYQQGPGQDPQFLISFYEKMQSDKGSIPDRFSAQQFSDYHSELNMSSLELGDSALYFCASSRRDSPNYGYTFGSGTRLTVV.

The chain links TRBV29-1 to TRBJ1-2; 7 nucleotides align to TRBD1. The CDR3 is made up of 12 amino acids. Trimming took 3 bases from V and 2 from J; bases not matched to a gene: 0. CDR1 SQVTM and CDR2 ANQGSEA come from the germline V gene. The CDR3, as DNA: TGCAGCGTTGAGGGACAGAACTATGGCTACACCTTC. Its translation is CSVEGQNYGYTF.

A single count supports this clone. The same CDR3 can be traced to other DNA sequences in this sample. The chain uses TRBV6-5 and TRBJ2-7, with D unclear. V dropped 2 bases and J dropped 3 bases, with 2 bases sitting between them. The CDR3 loop spans 11 amino acids. From germline, CDR1 is MNHEY and CDR2 SVGAGI. The CDR3: CASSYLYEQYF. The DNA of the CDR3 is TGTGCCAGCAGTTACCTCTACGAGCAGTACTTC.

The chain has TRBV7-2 and TRBJ2-7, with D tentatively TRBD2 (5 bases). Germline loops: CDR1 SGHTA, CDR2 FQGNSA. This CDR3 is built from 16 residues. The germline V and J ends were trimmed by 2 bases and 0 bases, with 14 bases remaining between them. The CDR3 loop reads CASSLQPEGNSYEQYF. For the CDR3, the DNA is TGTGCCAGCAGCTTACAACCCGAGGGTAACTCCTACGAGCAGTACTTC.

This chain joins TRBV15 and TRBJ2-3; D ambiguous. The ends were cut back, 5 bases at V and 3 bases at J, with 3 bases in the middle. The CDR3 runs 11 residues. CDR1 is LNHNV, CDR2 YYDKDF, per germline (reference sequence). CDR3 region: CATSRTDTQYF. The CDR3 coding sequence is TGTGCCACCAGCCGTACAGATACGCAGTATTTT.

This rearrangement joins TRBV15 to TRBJ2-3; D possibly corresponds to TRBD2 (5 bases). The CDR3 loop spans 17 amino acids. Deletions cut 3 bases from V and 1 base from J, with 17 bases between. In germline, CDR1 is LNHNV, CDR2 YYDKDF (reference sequence). For the CDR3, the DNA is TGTGCCACCAGCAGGGAGGTGGTTGTGGCGGGCACAGATACGCAGTATTTT. Translating it yields CATSREVVVAGTDTQYF.

Remarks on this clone: No DNA is shown, since the ends of the CDR3 on it are uncertain; the CDR3 is the one TCRdb lists. The chain has TRBV5-8 and TRBJ2-3. Germline CDR1 reads SGHTS; CDR2 reads YDEGEE. The CDR3 length equals 14 residues, ends included. The CDR3 loop reads CASSFRGRMDTQYF.

V gene TRBV10-3 combines with J gene TRBJ1-4, with unresolved D. CDR3 length equals 13 residues. CDR1 and CDR2 from the germline V gene are ENHRY and SYGVKD. V gave up 5 bases and J gave up 2 bases, with 6 bases separating them. The CDR3 coding sequence is TGTGCCATCAGTATAGGGACTAATGAAAAACTGTTTTTT. Amino acid sequence: CAISIGTNEKLFF.

On this clone: This specimen includes other DNA sequences encoding the same CDR3. V usage is TRBV6-5 and J usage is TRBJ1-1; D is undetermined. This CDR3 is built from 11 residues. V lost 6 bases, J lost 1 base, and 3 bases lay in between. CDR1 MNHEY and CDR2 SVGAGI come from the germline V gene. DNA of the CDR3: TGTGCCAGCAGACAGAACACTGAAGCTTTCTTT. Translating gives CASRQNTEAFF.

The chain uses TRBV21-1 and TRBJ1-2. TRBV21-1 is assigned pseudogene status. This CDR3 has 17 amino acids. The DNA for the CDR3 is TGTGCCAGCAGCAAAGTTAGGGTTCGGGCGATGGGGGGTGGCTACACCTTC. Translation gives CASSKVRVRAMGGGYTF.

This chain connects TRBV4-3 to TRBJ1-4; no firm D call. This CDR3 is built from 14 residues. Germline V lookup: CDR1 LGHNA, CDR2 YSLEER. Trimming removed 0 bases from V and 8 bases from J, with 10 bases in between. Here the CDR3 reads CASSQDPTQEKLFF. CDR3 sequence (DNA): TGCGCCAGCAGCCAAGATCCGACCCAAGAAAAACTGTTTTTT.

This rearrangement joins TRBV28 to TRBJ2-7, with 10 bases that match TRBD1. Trimming at V came to 10 bases and at J to 3 bases, leaving 6 bases not matched to a gene. This CDR3 contains 13 residues. Germline V lookup: CDR1 MDHEN, CDR2 SYDVKM. This chain's CDR3 is CATRGQGNYEQYF. As DNA, the CDR3 is TGTGCCACCCGGGGACAGGGGAACTACGAGCAGTACTTC.

The table lists this clone with a few counts. The chain couples TRBV19 to TRBJ2-2; perhaps TRBD1 as D (6 bases). CDR3 length: 14 amino acids. The V end lost 10 bases, the J end lost 5 bases, and 17 bases lay between the germline ends. From germline, CDR1 is LNHDA and CDR2 SQIVND (reference sequence). The CDR3 protein is CAIGSRGRTGELFF. Here the CDR3 DNA reads TGTGCCATCGGAAGCAGGGGACGGACCGGGGAGCTGTTTTTT.

The V call is TRBV5-1, the J call TRBJ1-2, with TRBD1 matching 9 bases. This CDR3 region has 14 residues. CDR1 is SGHRS and CDR2 is YFSETQ in the germline V gene. The trim removed 4 bases at V and 5 bases at J, leaving 6 bases unmatched. This chain's CDR3 is CASSLDRGTYGYTF. CDR3 nucleotide sequence: TGCGCCAGCAGCCTGGACAGGGGAACTTATGGCTACACCTTC.

J is TRBJ1-1 and V is TRBV18, with 9 positions matching TRBD1. The length of the CDR3 is 18 residues. Unmatched junction bases numbered 18, after V lost 6 bases and J lost 4 bases. Germline CDR1 reads KGHSH; CDR2 reads LQKENI. CDR3 in amino acids: CASSPTTTGGLTGTEAFF. The CDR3 region has the DNA TGTGCCAGCTCTCCGACGACGACAGGGGGATTAACGGGCACTGAAGCTTTCTTT.

The rearrangement uses TRBV7-9 and TRBJ1-5; D call uncertain. CDR3 size: 15 residues. V gave up 4 bases and J gave up 5 bases, with 15 bases separating them. Germline V gives CDR1 SEHNR, CDR2 FQNEAQ (reference sequence). CDR3 region: CASSSGRTVYQPQHF. DNA for the CDR3: TGTGCCAGCAGCTCGGGCCGAACGGTTTATCAGCCCCAGCATTTT.

In its sample, this clone was seen once. The chain has TRBV5-4 and TRBJ1-2, with 7 bases that match TRBD1. Trimming at V came to 4 bases and at J to 3 bases, leaving 6 bases not matched to a gene. Germline V lookup: CDR1 SGHNT, CDR2 YYREEE (reference sequence). The CDR3 runs to 14 residues. CDR3 loop: CASSPDRIHYGYTF. In DNA form, the CDR3 reads TGTGCCAGCAGCCCGGACAGGATTCACTATGGCTACACCTTC.

As regards this clone: Germline and junction disagree at one end, which may indicate a read error. The chain recombines TRBV9 with TRBJ1-2, with TRBD1 as a possible D gene (5 bases). This CDR3 has 13 amino acids. From germline, CDR1 is SGDLS and CDR2 YYNGEE. In nucleotides, the CDR3 is TGTGCCAGCAGTGTAGGAAGGGGCTATGGCTACACCTTC. Its translation is CASSVGRGYGYTF.

This clone was seen just once. V gene TRBV29-1 combines with J gene TRBJ2-5; D is undetermined. The CDR3 covers 12 residues. The germline CDR1 and CDR2 sequences are SQVTM and ANQGSEA. Trimming left V 3 bases short and J 2 bases short, with 7 bases between. This chain's CDR3 is CSVDYLQETQYF. In DNA form, the CDR3 reads TGCAGCGTTGACTACCTACAAGAGACCCAGTACTTC.